This is a list of T cell receptor beta chains from one sample in a study of monozygotic twins with inflammatory bowel disease. TCRdb reanalyzed the 5' RACE reads, giving one entry per CDR3 protein sequence and no DNA. The table lists 200,000 to 250,000 distinct CDR3 sequences. The sequencing sample was made of blood. The source is a human donor with ulcerative colitis or Crohn's disease, or a healthy co-twin of an affected twin (not recorded which). Both conserved end residues are part of each CDR3. Fields, in order: J gene, V gene, CDR3 protein.

TRBJ1-5	TRBV20-1	CSAQGQGQPQHF
TRBJ1-1	TRBV5-1	CASSNRTASTEAFF
TRBJ2-1	TRBV28	CASSVGLAGGDNEQFF
TRBJ2-5	TRBV7-2	CASSSTGEARYF
TRBJ1-1	TRBV12-3/TRBV12-4	CASSFDTEAFF
TRBJ2-2	TRBV7-2	CASSTGTAYTGELFF
TRBJ2-1	TRBV12-3/TRBV12-4	CASSSTQGGFEQFF
TRBJ2-7	TRBV6-2/TRBV6-3	CASRQTGGSYEQYF
TRBJ1-4	TRBV20-1	CSATQITNEKLFF
TRBJ2-1	TRBV12-3/TRBV12-4	CASSWYNEQFF
TRBJ2-6	TRBV29-1	CSVEVSGGANVLTF
TRBJ1-1	TRBV4-1	CASSPAPSPGPEAFF
TRBJ2-7	TRBV5-1	CASSTQGLSNEQYF
TRBJ2-3	TRBV5-5	CASSLGGVLTDTQYF
TRBJ2-2	TRBV5-1	CASSLGHQNTGELFF
TRBJ2-1	TRBV7-3	CASSLNLAGGYNEQFF
TRBJ2-1	TRBV7-2	CASSLNYNEQFF
TRBJ2-3	TRBV7-2	CGSSSYSTLADTQYF
TRBJ2-3	TRBV18	CASSLGLADTQYF